This T cell receptor (beta chain) was observed in a study of blood T cell repertoires in COVID-19. Looking at the study overall: PBMCs, B-cell-depleted T cells, or T cells were the source of the cDNA or gDNA that made up the material.

Original processing notes: Estimated nucleated cell counts came from reference gene primer amplification. TCRdb keeps only in-frame clones here, not all; method: immunoSEQ multiplex PCR. The V and J calls and clone size are taken from that table; D and trimming were inferred from the DNA. The sample records fewer than 250,000 clones, around nine tenths being singletons. This CDR3 comprises 14 residues. V lost 0 bases and J lost 5, with 10 bases in between. Per the germline V gene, CDR1 is LGHDT and CDR2 is YNNKEL (reference sequence). This TCR was recovered from a woman aged 35 to 49 who had recovered from COVID-19. The specimen sequenced was peripheral blood. This chain connects TRBV3-1 (or the pseudogene TRBV3-2) to TRBJ1-1; tentative D call: TRBD1 (6 bases). CDR3 protein: CASSQEGGLTEAFF. Here the CDR3 DNA reads TGTGCCAGCAGCCAAGAGGGGGGGCTGACTGAAGCTTTCTTT.